Listed below are T cell receptor beta chains from one sample, sequenced in a study of blood T cells in healthy people across ages. Each CDR3 protein is one row after TCRdb ran MiXCR on the 5' RACE reads. The profile covers under 850,000 distinct CDR3 sequences, with 35% to 40% appearing a single time and about an eighth taken by the ten largest. Sequencing was performed on blood. Receptor source: a man between 18 and 35 years old in good health. Each CDR3 is given with its conserved first and last residue. D genes are given only for firm matches. Size tells how often a clone was seen (once, few, many) or the class of an expanded clone, and some rows leave it out.

size	D	V	J	DNA	CDR3
NA	TRBD1	TRBV20-1	TRBJ2-1	TGCAGTCCACCACCGAGGACAGGAAGCGTAAATGAGCAGTTCTTC	CSPPPRTGSVNEQFF
NA	NA	TRBV5-1	TRBJ1-1	TGCGCCAGCAGCGAGCCCGGGGACCCTGAAGCTTTCTTT	CASSEPGDPEAFF
many	NA	TRBV12-3/TRBV12-4	TRBJ2-7	TGTGCCAGCAGTTTAGTTACAGGTCGGGAGCAGTACTTC	CASSLVTGREQYF
NA	TRBD2	TRBV2	TRBJ2-7	TGTGCCAGCAGTGAGGAGAGCCCGGGGACTAATGAGCAGTACTTC	CASSEESPGTNEQYF
NA	NA	TRBV7-2	TRBJ1-1	TGTGCCAGCAGCATCGAAAGCCTTAGCGCTGAAGCTTTCTTT	CASSIESLSAEAFF
few	TRBD1	TRBV30	TRBJ2-7	TGTGCCTACAGACAGGGAAGCTCCTACGAGCAGTACTTC	CAYRQGSSYEQYF
few	TRBD1	TRBV7-2	TRBJ2-7	TGTGCCAGCAGCAAGTCGGGACAGTCCTACGAGCAGTACTTC	CASSKSGQSYEQYF
NA	TRBD2	TRBV7-2	TRBJ2-1	TGTGCCAGCAGCTTATACGGGGGGGCTTTCAATGAGCAGTTCTTC	CASSLYGGAFNEQFF
many	NA	TRBV12-3/TRBV12-4	TRBJ2-7	TGTGCCAGCATGACTGCCTACGAGCAGTACTTC	CASMTAYEQYF
few	NA	TRBV20-1	TRBJ2-6	TGCAGTGCCGAGGGCACAAACTCTGGGGCCAACGTCCTGACTTTC	CSAEGTNSGANVLTF
NA	NA	TRBV29-1	TRBJ2-3	TGCAGCGTACAGGGATACACAGATACGCAGTATTTT	CSVQGYTDTQYF
few	NA	TRBV28	TRBJ2-5	TGTGCCAGCAGTTTAATTATGGACAGACTAGAGACCCAGTACTTC	CASSLIMDRLETQYF
NA	NA	TRBV4-3	TRBJ1-5	TGCGCCAGTAGCCAAGAGGGGGGGCCCAATCAGCCCCAGCATTTT	CASSQEGGPNQPQHF
NA	NA	TRBV20-1	TRBJ2-5	TGCAGTGCTAGAGATTTGGGGGGGCGCGAAGAGACCCAGTACTTC	CSARDLGGREETQYF
NA	NA	TRBV28	TRBJ1-4	TGTGCCGGAACAGCCGGGAATAATGAAAAACTGTTTTTT	CAGTAGNNEKLFF
NA	NA	TRBV9	TRBJ1-1	TGTGCCAGCAGCGTAGAAGGGGCGTGGAACACTGAAGCTTTCTTT	CASSVEGAWNTEAFF
few	NA	TRBV20-1	TRBJ1-6	TGCAGTGCCGTCTCACAGGGACACTATAATTCACCCCTCCACTTT	CSAVSQGHYNSPLHF
NA	NA	TRBV7-3	TRBJ2-1	TGTGCCAGCAGCATCGGGGCCAACAATGAGCAGTTCTTC	CASSIGANNEQFF
few	NA	TRBV6-5	TRBJ2-5	TGTGCCAGCAGTTACCTACAGGGTTCAGAGACCCAGTACTTC	CASSYLQGSETQYF
many	NA	TRBV2	TRBJ2-6	TGTGCCAGCAGTGTTGGGGCCAACGTCCTGACTTTC	CASSVGANVLTF